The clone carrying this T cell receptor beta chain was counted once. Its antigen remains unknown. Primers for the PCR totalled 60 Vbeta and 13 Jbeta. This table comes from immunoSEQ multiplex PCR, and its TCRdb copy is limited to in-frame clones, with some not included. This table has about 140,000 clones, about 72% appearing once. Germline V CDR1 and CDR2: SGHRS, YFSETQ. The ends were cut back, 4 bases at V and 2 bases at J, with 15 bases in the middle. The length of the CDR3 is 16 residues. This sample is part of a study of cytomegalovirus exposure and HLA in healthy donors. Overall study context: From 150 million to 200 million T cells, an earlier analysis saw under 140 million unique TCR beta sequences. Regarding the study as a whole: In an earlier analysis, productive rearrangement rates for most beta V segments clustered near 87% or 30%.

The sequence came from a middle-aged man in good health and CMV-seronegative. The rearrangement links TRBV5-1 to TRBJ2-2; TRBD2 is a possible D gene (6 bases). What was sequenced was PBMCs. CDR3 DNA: TGCGCCAGCAGCCCCCTTGCCGCGGGAAACACCGGGGAGCTGTTTTTT. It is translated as CASSPLAAGNTGELFF. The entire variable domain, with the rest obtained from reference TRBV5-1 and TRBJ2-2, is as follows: KAGVTQTPRYLIKTRGQQVTLSCSPISGHRSVSWYQQTPGQGLQFLFEYFSETQRNKGNFPGRFSGRQFSNSRSEMNVSTLELGDSALYLCASSPLAAGNTGELFFGEGSRLTVL.